This TCR beta chain comes out of a study of blood T cell repertoires in COVID-19. Assay used: immunoSEQ multiplex PCR; TCRdb lists only in-frame clones, some missing. The sample includes about 150,000 clones, around 83% of them seen just once. In germline, CDR1 is KGHSH, CDR2 LQKENI. This CDR3 is 14 amino acids long. The trim removed 3 bases at V and 4 bases at J, leaving 4 bases unmatched. The genes are TRBV18 and TRBJ1-2, with 8 bases lining up with TRBD1. Sequences were obtained from peripheral blood. The source is a woman aged 45-65 years with acute or convalescent COVID-19. CDR3 bases: TGTGCCAGCTCACCCAGCACAGGGGGCTATGGCTACACCTTC. Protein product: CASSPSTGGYGYTF.